This T cell receptor beta chain was captured in a study of T cell responses to AZD1222 COVID-19 vaccine. Germline CDR1 SGHAT, CDR2 FQNNGV. The CDR3 is 16 residues long. The germline V and J ends were trimmed by 5 bases and 0 bases, with 14 bases remaining between them. In the case of this clone: Its matching antigen is unknown.

Generated by immunoSEQ multiplex PCR, the TCRdb table keeps only in-frame clones and is missing some. The repertoire includes fewer than 120,000 clones, about 88% of them detected once, and 1.6% sits in the top ten. Points from the study as a whole: At study baseline, merely over 5 AZD1222 recipients were seropositive. Variant regions that are unmutated are reportedly the target of nearly half of spike-specific TCRs.

The clonotype originates from an adult in good health. The material sequenced was peripheral blood, taken on day 0 of AZD1222 vaccination. The rearrangement joins TRBV11-2 to TRBJ1-3; D call uncertain. CDR3 DNA sequence: TGTGCCAGCAGCCCCTCGCCAGCCCCCTCTGGAAACACCATATATTTT. Translating gives CASSPSPAPSGNTIYF. The variable domain in full, with the rest retrieved from reference TRBV11-2 and TRBJ1-3, is EAGVAQSPRYKIIEKRQSVAFWCNPISGHATLYWYQQILGQGPKLLIQFQNNGVVDDSQLPKDRFSAERLKGVDSTLKIQPAKLEDSAVYLCASSPSPAPSGNTIYFGEGSWLTVV.